This T cell receptor (beta chain) is drawn from a study of blood T cell repertoires in COVID-19. The method was immunoSEQ multiplex PCR; TCRdb's version includes in-frame clones alone and lacks a portion of them. The data show 250,000 to 400,000 clones, roughly 88% seen once. In the case of this clone: This sample also contains other DNA sequences that code for the same CDR3.

Germline V CDR1 and CDR2: MDHEN, SYDVKM. The length of the CDR3 is 12 residues. Trimming cost V 4 bases and J 2 bases, with 6 bases left between them. This receptor was identified in a young woman with COVID-19, enrolled during active disease. The chain recombines TRBV28 with TRBJ2-7; no clear D gene. Sequencing input: peripheral blood. The CDR3 DNA sequence: TGTGCCAGCAGTTCCCCGGCCTACGAGCAGTACTTC. Translated: CASSSPAYEQYF.